The following is a TCR beta chain sequence with its context. These data belong to a study of blood T cell repertoires in COVID-19. Whole-study context: Whether acute or convalescent, the COVID-19 samples came from the United States, Italy and Spain. Nucleic acid was either cDNA or gDNA, and it came from T cells, B-cell-depleted T cells, or PBMCs.

V lost 0 bases to trimming and J lost 5 bases, with 10 bases between them. The CDR3 runs 15 residues. CDR1 is LNHDA, CDR2 SQIVND, per germline (reference sequence). Authors' methods: Reference gene primer amplification gave nucleated cell count estimates. Sequencing was performed with immunoSEQ multiplex PCR; in TCRdb, only in-frame clones are kept and a portion is missing. V, J and clone size reflect that table, while D and trimming were determined from the DNA. The data contain 100,000 or so clones, approximately 80% of them singletons. This receptor was identified in a man aged 45-60 years with active or convalescent COVID-19. This rearrangement joins TRBV19 to TRBJ1-4, with D perhaps TRBD1 (5 bases). Sequencing was performed on peripheral blood. CDR3 region: CASSIEAGRNEKLFF. The DNA of the CDR3 is TGTGCCAGTAGTATAGAGGCAGGGAGGAATGAAAAACTGTTTTTT.